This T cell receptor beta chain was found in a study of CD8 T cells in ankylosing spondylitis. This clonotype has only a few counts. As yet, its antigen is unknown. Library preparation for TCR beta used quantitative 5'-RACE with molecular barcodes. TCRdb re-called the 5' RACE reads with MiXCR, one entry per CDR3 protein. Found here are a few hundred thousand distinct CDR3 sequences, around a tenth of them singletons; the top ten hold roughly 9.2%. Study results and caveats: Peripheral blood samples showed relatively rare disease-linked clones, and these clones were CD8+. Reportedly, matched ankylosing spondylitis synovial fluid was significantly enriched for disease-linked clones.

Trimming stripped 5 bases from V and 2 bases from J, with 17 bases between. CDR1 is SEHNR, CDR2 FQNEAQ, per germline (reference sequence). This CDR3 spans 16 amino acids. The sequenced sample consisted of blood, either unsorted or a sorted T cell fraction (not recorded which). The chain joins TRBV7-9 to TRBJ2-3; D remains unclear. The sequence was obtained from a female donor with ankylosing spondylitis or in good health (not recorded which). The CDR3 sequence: CASSPLLGVTTDTQYF. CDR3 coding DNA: TGTGCCAGCAGCCCGCTTCTCGGCGTAACCACAGATACGCAGTATTTT.